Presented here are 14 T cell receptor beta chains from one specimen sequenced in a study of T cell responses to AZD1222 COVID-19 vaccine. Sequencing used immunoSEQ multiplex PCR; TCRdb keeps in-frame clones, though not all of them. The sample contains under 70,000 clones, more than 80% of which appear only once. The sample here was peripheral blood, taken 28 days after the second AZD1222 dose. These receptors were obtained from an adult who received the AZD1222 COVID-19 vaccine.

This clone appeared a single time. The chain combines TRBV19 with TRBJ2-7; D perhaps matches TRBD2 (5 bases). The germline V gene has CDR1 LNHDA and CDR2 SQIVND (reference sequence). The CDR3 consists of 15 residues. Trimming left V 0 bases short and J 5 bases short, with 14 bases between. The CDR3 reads CASSIDPTSSDEQYF. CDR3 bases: TGTGCCAGTAGTATAGACCCTACTAGTTCCGACGAGCAGTACTTC. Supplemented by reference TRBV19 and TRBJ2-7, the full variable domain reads DGGITQSPKYLFRKEGQNVTLSCEQNLNHDAMYWYRQDPGQGLRLIYYSQIVNDFQKGDIAEGYSVSREKKESFPLTVTSAQKNPTAFYLCASSIDPTSSDEQYFGPGTRLTVT.

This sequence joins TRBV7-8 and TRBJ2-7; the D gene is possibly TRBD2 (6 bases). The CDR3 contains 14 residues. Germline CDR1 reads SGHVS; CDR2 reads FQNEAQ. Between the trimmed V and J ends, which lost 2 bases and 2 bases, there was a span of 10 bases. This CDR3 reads CASSLQEGPYEQYF. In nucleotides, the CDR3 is TGTGCCAGCAGCTTACAGGAGGGACCCTACGAGCAGTACTTC.

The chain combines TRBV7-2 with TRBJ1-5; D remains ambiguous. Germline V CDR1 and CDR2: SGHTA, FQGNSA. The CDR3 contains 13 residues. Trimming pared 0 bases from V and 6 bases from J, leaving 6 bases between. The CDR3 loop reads CASSLAESQPQHF. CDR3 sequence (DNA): TGTGCCAGCAGCTTAGCGGAGTCTCAGCCCCAGCATTTT.

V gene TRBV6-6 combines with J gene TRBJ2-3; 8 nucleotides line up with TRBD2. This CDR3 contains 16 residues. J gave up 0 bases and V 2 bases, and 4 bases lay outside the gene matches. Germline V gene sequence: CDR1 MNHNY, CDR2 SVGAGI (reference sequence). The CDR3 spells CASSYDSGISTDTQYF. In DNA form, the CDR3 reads TGTGCCAGCAGTTACGATAGCGGGATTAGCACAGATACGCAGTATTTT.

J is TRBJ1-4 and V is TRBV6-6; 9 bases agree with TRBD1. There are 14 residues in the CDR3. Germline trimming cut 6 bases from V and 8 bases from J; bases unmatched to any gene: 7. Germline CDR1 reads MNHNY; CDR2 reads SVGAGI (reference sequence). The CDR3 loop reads CASRPGQGSEKLFF. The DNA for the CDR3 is TGTGCCAGCAGACCGGGACAGGGAAGCGAAAAACTGTTTTTT.

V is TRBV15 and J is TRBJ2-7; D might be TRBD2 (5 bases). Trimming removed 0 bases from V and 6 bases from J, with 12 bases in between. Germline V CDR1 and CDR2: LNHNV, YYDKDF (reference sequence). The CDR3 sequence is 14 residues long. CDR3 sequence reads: CATSRDGIAREQYF. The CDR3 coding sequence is TGTGCCACCAGCAGAGATGGGATAGCGCGCGAGCAGTACTTC.

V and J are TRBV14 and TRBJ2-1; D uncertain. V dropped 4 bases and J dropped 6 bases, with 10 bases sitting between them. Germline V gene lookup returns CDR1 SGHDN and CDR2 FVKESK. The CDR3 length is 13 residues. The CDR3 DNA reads TGTGCCAGCAGCCCCCAACTACGCAATGAGCAGTTCTTC. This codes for CASSPQLRNEQFF.

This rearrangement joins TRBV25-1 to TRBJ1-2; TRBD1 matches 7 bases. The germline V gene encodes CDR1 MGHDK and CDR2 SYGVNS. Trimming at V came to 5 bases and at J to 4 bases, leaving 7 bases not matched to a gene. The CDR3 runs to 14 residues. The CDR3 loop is CASSKQGYGYGYTF. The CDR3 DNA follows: TGTGCCAGCAGTAAACAGGGGTACGGCTATGGCTACACCTTC.

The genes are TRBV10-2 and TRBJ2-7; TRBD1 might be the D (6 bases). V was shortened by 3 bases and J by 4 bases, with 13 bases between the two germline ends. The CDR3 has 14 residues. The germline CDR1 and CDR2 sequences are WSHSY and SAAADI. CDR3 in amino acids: CASSDRVQGYEQYF. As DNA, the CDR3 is TGCGCCAGCAGTGATAGGGTACAGGGTTACGAGCAGTACTTC.

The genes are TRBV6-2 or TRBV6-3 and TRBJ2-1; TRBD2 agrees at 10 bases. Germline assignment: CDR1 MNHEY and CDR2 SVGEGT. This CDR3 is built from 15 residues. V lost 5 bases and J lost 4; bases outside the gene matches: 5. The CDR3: CASSVLAGGYNEQFF. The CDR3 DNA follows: TGTGCCAGCAGTGTATTAGCGGGAGGTTACAATGAGCAGTTCTTC.

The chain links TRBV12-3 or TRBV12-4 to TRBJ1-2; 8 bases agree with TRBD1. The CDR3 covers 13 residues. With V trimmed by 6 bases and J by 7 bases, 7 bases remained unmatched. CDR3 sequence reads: CASRPTGVGGYTF. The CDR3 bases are TGTGCCAGCAGACCGACAGGGGTGGGTGGCTACACCTTC.

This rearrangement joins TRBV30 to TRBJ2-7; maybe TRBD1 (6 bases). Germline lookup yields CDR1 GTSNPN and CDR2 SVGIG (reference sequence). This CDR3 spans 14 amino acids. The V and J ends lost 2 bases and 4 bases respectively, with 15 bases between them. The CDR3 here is CAWSKMDSPYEQYF. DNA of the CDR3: TGTGCCTGGAGTAAGATGGACAGCCCATACGAGCAGTACTTC. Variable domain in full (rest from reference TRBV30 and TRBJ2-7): SQTIHQWPATLVQPVGSPLSLECTVEGTSNPNLYWYRQAAGRGLQLLFYSVGIGQISSEVPQNLSASRPQDRQFILSSKKLLLSDSGFYLCAWSKMDSPYEQYFGPGTRLTVT.

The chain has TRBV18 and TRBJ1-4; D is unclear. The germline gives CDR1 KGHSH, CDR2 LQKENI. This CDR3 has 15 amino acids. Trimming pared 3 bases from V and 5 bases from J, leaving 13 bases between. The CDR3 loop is CASSPAGPVNEKLFF. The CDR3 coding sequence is TGTGCCAGCTCACCCGCCGGGCCAGTCAATGAAAAACTGTTTTTT.

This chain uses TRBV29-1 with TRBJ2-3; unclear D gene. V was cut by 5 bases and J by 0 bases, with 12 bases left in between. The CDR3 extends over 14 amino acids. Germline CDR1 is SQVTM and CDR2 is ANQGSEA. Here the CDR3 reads CSVNDGSSTDTQYF. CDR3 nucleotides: TGCAGCGTTAACGACGGATCTAGCACAGATACGCAGTATTTT.